Below are 10 T cell receptor delta chains sequenced from a single sample in a study of gamma-delta chains in newborns, infants, children. TCRdb repeated clone calling on the reads with CATT. The sample lists under 4,500 delta-chain clones; over 12% were seen once. The source material was blood. The source of these receptors is a child who was a newborn, infant or young child, either healthy, febrile or measles-vaccinated (not recorded which).

By share, this clone counts as large. The sample holds other DNA sequences that translate to the same CDR3. CDR3 DNA: TGTGCCTGTGACACGGTAGGGGAGAGCTCCTGGGACACCCGACAGATGTTTTTC. Translated, it gives CACDTVGESSWDTRQMFF. The rearrangement uses TRDV2 and TRDJ3, with D maybe TRDD3 (5 bases). The V gene's germline CDR1 is GEAIGNYY and CDR2 EKD. The V and J ends lost 1 base and 0 bases respectively, with 12 bases between them. The CDR3 is 18 amino acids.

This clone was picked up a small number of times. A much more abundant neighbour one base away suggests this may be a read error. Distinct nucleotide sequences in the sample also encode this CDR3. The rearrangement links TRDV2 to TRDJ3; 10 bases align to TRDD3. The CDR3 extends over 25 amino acids. The germline V gene encodes CDR1 GEAIGNYY and CDR2 EKD. J lost 0 bases, V lost 0 bases, and 22 bases had no gene match. CDR3 DNA sequence: TGTGCCTGTGACACCGTAGCCCAACACCGCGCGGGGGGATACGCAAGCTCCTGGGACACCCGACAGATGTTTTTC. Residues: CACDTVAQHRAGGYASSWDTRQMFF.

This clone was seen only a few times. This DNA's translation differs at residue 15 from TCRdb's protein, which comes from a much larger clone; a read error is likely, and the protein shown is translated from the DNA. The V and J genes are TRDV2 and TRDJ2; TRDD3 matches at 7 bases. As TCRdb names no J gene, one was assigned here on the basis of a DNA match to germline. The germline gives CDR1 GEAIGNYY, CDR2 EKD. The CDR3 consists of 18 residues. The CDR3 here is CACDPIQPEGYSTAKLFF. Written as DNA, the CDR3 is TGTGCCTGTGACCCTATTCAGCCGGAGGGATACAGCACAGCAAAACTCTTCTTT.

For this clone: TCRdb assigns this DNA the protein of a much larger clone, which departs from its translation at residue 5; this likely reflects a read error, and the protein shown comes from translating the DNA. V gene TRDV2 combines with J gene TRDJ1, with D unresolved. CDR1 is GEAIGNYY and CDR2 is EKD in the germline V gene. Trimming pared 3 bases from V and 1 base from J, leaving 23 bases between. The CDR3 runs to 18 residues. Here the CDR3 reads CACDGVGARAASTDKLIF. The CDR3 nucleotides read TGTGCCTGTGACGGCGTAGGGGCTAGGGCTGCCTCCACCGATAAACTCATCTTT.

Note on this clone: It may be a read error: a sequence one base away is much more abundant. V is TRDV2 and J is TRDJ3, with 8 bases matching TRDD3. TCRdb lists no J gene, so it was determined here by aligning the DNA to germline. In germline, CDR1 is GEAIGNYY, CDR2 EKD. The CDR3 is 18 residues long. CDR3: CACDTGNWGSWDTRKMFF. CDR3 DNA sequence: TGTGCCTGTGACACCGGGAACTGGGGGTCCTGGGACACCCGAAAGATGTTTTTC.

The J gene is TRDJ1; the V gene was not called. This CDR3 comprises 16 residues. The CDR3, as DNA: TGTGCCTGTGACACAGTGTGGCTCCGTGCTACCGATAAACTCATCTTT. This encodes CACDTVWLRATDKLIF.

This clone was observed a handful of times. This DNA's translation and the protein TCRdb lists, from a much larger clone, do not match at residue 4, likely due to a read error; the protein shown is translated from the DNA. The chain has TRDV2 and TRDJ1, with TRDD3 matching 10 bases. Trimming took 5 bases from V and 2 from J; bases not matched to a gene: 7. The CDR3 contains 15 residues. CDR1 is GEAIGNYY and CDR2 is EKD in the germline V gene. CDR3 nucleotides: TGTGCCTGTGGTCATTTACTGGGGGATACCGATAAACTCATCTTT. This encodes CACGHLLGDTDKLIF.

Worth noting for this clone: TCRdb lists the protein of a much larger clone for this DNA, which differs at residue 7, so this is likely a read error; the protein given here is translated from the DNA itself. No V segment was called; the J segment is TRDJ1. CDR3 size: 14 residues. The CDR3 here is CACVPLLGSDKLIF. The CDR3 nucleotides are TGTGCCTGTGTCCCCTTGTTGGGGTCCGATAAACTCATCTTT.

To note about this clone: This sequence may be a read error, since a much larger clone differs from it by one base. The CDR3 protein is CACDAGTGGHSSWDTRQMFF. The DNA for the CDR3 is TGTGCCTGTGACGCCGGTACTGGGGGTCACTCCTCCTGGGACACCCGACAGATGTTTTTC. The chain has TRDV2 and TRDJ3, with TRDD3 identical over 8 bases. The CDR3 sequence is 20 residues long. In germline, CDR1 is GEAIGNYY, CDR2 EKD. Trimming at V came to 3 bases and at J to 0 bases, leaving 12 bases not matched to a gene.

Worth noting for this clone: The TCRdb protein, from a much larger clone, departs from this DNA's translation at residue 4, likely by read error; the protein shown derives from the DNA. This sequence joins TRDV1 and TRDJ1; possibly TRDD2 for D (5 bases). Trimming cost V 7 bases and J 0 bases, with 21 bases left between them. Germline values: CDR1 TSWWSYY, CDR2 QGS. The CDR3 consists of 17 residues. CDR3 in DNA: TGTGCTCTTGAGAATCCTAGCCTGTTCGGGTACACCGATAAACTCATCTTT. Amino acids: CALENPSLFGYTDKLIF.